These 12 T cell receptor beta chains were all obtained from the same sample, sequenced in a study of yellow fever vaccine responses in identical twins. TCRdb reprocessed the RT-PCR reads with MiXCR, giving one entry per CDR3 protein. This table has about 550 distinct CDR3 sequences, over 70% appearing once. Specimen: T cells from blood (PBMCs), unsorted or a sorted subset (not recorded which), collected before or after yellow fever vaccination (not recorded which). These receptors all stem from a female donor who received the yellow fever vaccine.

This clonotype appeared a few times. The chain uses TRBV10-1 and TRBJ1-1; no reliable D call. The CDR3 covers 18 residues. V lost 5 bases and J lost 0, with 22 bases in between. The germline gives CDR1 WNHNN, CDR2 SYGVQD (reference sequence). This chain's CDR3 is CASSSRVDGRRMNTEAFF. The CDR3 nucleotides are TGCGCCAGCAGTAGCCGGGTCGACGGCCGTAGAATGAACACTGAAGCTTTCTTT.

The chain carries TRBV2 and TRBJ2-1; 7 positions agree with TRBD2. This CDR3 has 15 residues. After removal of 0 bases from V and 4 bases from J, the junction contained 3 bases not matched to a gene. Germline-derived CDR1 and CDR2 are SNHLY and FYNNEI. CDR3 protein: CASSEAGGAYNEQFF. The CDR3 nucleotides read TGTGCCAGCAGTGAAGCGGGAGGGGCATACAATGAGCAGTTCTTC.

The chain links TRBV9 to TRBJ2-3; D not certain. The CDR3 consists of 15 residues. Germline V CDR1 and CDR2: SGDLS, YYNGEE. The V end lost 0 bases, the J end lost 0 bases, and 8 bases lay between the germline ends. CDR3 DNA: TGTGCCAGCAGCGTAGAGGGCAGTAGCACAGATACGCAGTATTTT. Translated: CASSVEGSSTDTQYF.

The CDR3 DNA reads as TGTGCCAGCAGCTTAGTTCAGGCAGTTACGCAGTATTTT. Translated: CASSLVQAVTQYF. This chain links TRBV11-1 with TRBJ2-3; D is ambiguous. Between the trimmed V and J ends, which lost 1 base and 8 bases, there was a span of 10 bases. This CDR3 spans 13 amino acids. The germline CDR1 and CDR2 sequences are SGHAT and FQDESV (reference sequence).

The rearrangement uses TRBV7-3 and TRBJ2-4; the match to TRBD1 covers 7 bases. V lost 1 base, J lost 7 bases, and 7 bases stayed unmatched. This CDR3 is built from 15 residues. Germline loops: CDR1 SGHTA, CDR2 FQGTGA. In DNA form, the CDR3 reads TGTGCCAGCAGCTTAATAGGGGGCGCCGGGAACATTCAGTACTTC. Translation gives CASSLIGGAGNIQYF.

This rearrangement joins TRBV30 to TRBJ1-2; D not resolved. CDR1 GTSNPN and CDR2 SVGIG come from the germline V gene (reference sequence). This CDR3 region has 13 residues. Trimming shortened V by 0 bases and J by 0 bases, and 5 bases separated the two germline ends. The CDR3 DNA is TGTGCCTGGAGTGTGGAAGCTAACTATGGCTACACCTTC. Residues: CAWSVEANYGYTF. The entire variable domain, with the rest obtained from reference TRBV30 and TRBJ1-2, is as follows: SQTIHQWPATLVQPVGSPLSLECTVEGTSNPNLYWYRQAAGRGLQLLFYSVGIGQISSEVPQNLSASRPQDRQFILSSKKLLLSDSGFYLCAWSVEANYGYTFGSGTRLTVV.

The chain joins TRBV19 to TRBJ2-3; the D gene is possibly TRBD2 (6 bases). This CDR3 comprises 14 residues. Germline assignment: CDR1 LNHDA and CDR2 SQIVND (reference sequence). The V gene lost 3 bases and the J gene lost 6 bases, with 13 bases spanning the gap. The CDR3 reads CASSMGRGYDTQYF. CDR3 bases: TGTGCCAGTAGTATGGGGCGGGGATATGATACGCAGTATTTT.

V and J are TRBV4-1 and TRBJ2-7; 9 bases map to TRBD2. CDR3 size: 16 residues. The J segment lost 0 bases and the V segment lost 5 bases, leaving 8 bases of the junction unmatched. The V gene's germline CDR1 is MGHRA and CDR2 YSYEKL. CDR3 sequence: CASSLVAGASSYEQYF. The CDR3 DNA is TGCGCCAGCAGCTTAGTAGCGGGAGCGAGCTCCTACGAGCAGTACTTC.

This clonotype showed up just a few times. J is TRBJ2-7 and V is TRBV4-1, with 13 bases lining up with TRBD2. Losses at the gene ends were 4 bases for V and 3 bases for J; bases not matched to a gene: 6. Germline V gives CDR1 MGHRA, CDR2 YSYEKL. This CDR3 has 16 residues. CDR3 amino acids: CASSPLGTSGIYEQYF. The CDR3 DNA sequence: TGCGCCAGCAGCCCGTTAGGGACTAGCGGGATCTACGAGCAGTACTTC.

The chain is built from TRBV18 and TRBJ2-1, with D possibly matching TRBD2 (5 bases). The germline V gene encodes CDR1 KGHSH and CDR2 LQKENI. This CDR3 comprises 15 residues. Trimming shortened V by 2 bases and J by 2 bases, and 10 bases separated the two germline ends. The CDR3, as DNA: TGTGCCAGCTCACCAGGGAGTGGGCCCTACAATGAGCAGTTCTTC. Translated: CASSPGSGPYNEQFF.

In this sample, this clonotype is hyperexpanded (1% or more). The gene calls are TRBV15 and TRBJ1-1; D unclear. Germline CDR1 reads LNHNV; CDR2 reads YYDKDF (reference sequence). This CDR3 region has 12 residues. The V gene lost 10 bases and the J gene lost 1 base, with 10 bases spanning the gap. The chain's CDR3 is CAIGAGNTEAFF. The DNA of the CDR3 is TGTGCCATCGGAGCCGGGAACACTGAAGCTTTCTTT.

This clonotype was counted a few times. The chain has TRBV4-3 and TRBJ1-5; D remains ambiguous. V lost 0 bases and J 6 bases, leaving 6 bases between the germline ends. Germline V CDR1 and CDR2: LGHNA, YSLEER. This CDR3 comprises 13 residues. The CDR3 loop is CASSQEPSQPQHF. CDR3 nucleotides: TGCGCCAGCAGCCAAGAGCCCAGTCAGCCCCAGCATTTT.